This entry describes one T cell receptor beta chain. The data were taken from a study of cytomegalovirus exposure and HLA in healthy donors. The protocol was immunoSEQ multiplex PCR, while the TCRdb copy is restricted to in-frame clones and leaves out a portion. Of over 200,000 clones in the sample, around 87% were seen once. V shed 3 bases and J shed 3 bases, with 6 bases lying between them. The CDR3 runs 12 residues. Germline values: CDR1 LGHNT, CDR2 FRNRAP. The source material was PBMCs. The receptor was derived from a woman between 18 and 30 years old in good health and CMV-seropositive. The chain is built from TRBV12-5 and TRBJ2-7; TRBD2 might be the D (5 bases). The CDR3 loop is CASGLEGYEQYF. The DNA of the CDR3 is TGTGCTAGTGGTTTAGAGGGCTACGAGCAGTACTTC.